These T cell receptor beta chains were read from a single sample in a study of identical twins. TCRdb re-derived calls from the 5' RACE reads in MiXCR, one entry per CDR3 protein. This sample has some 730,000 distinct CDR3 sequences; roughly 18% occur once, and the top ten carry around 13%. The same sample was also used in a study of T cells expressing NK-cell markers.

Sequenced sample: PBMCs. The origin of the receptors is a woman in her late teens or twenties in good health. CDR3s leave out the opening cysteine and the closing phenylalanine or tryptophan. The order of the fields is J gene, V gene, D gene, CDR3 protein. D genes are given only for firm matches.

TRBJ1-2 | TRBV5-1 | NA | ASSGSTGSDGYT
TRBJ2-3 | TRBV6-2/TRBV6-3 | NA | ASRSSDTQY
TRBJ2-1 | TRBV5-6 | NA | ASSLIGTVYNEQF
TRBJ2-7 | TRBV3-1 | TRBD2 | ASSWDTGGSSEQY
TRBJ2-2 | TRBV7-7 | NA | ASSHNAQGTGELF
TRBJ1-1 | TRBV6-1 | NA | ASARERRYTEAF
TRBJ2-7 | TRBV7-2 | NA | ASSFPSSYEQY
TRBJ2-7 | TRBV15 | TRBD1 | ATSRAIGQGLEQY
TRBJ2-7 | TRBV12-3/TRBV12-4 | NA | ASSLPPQDYEQY
TRBJ2-1 | TRBV20-1 | TRBD2 | SARSSGIYNEQF
TRBJ2-1 | TRBV20-1 | NA | SARGTAYNEQF
TRBJ2-2 | TRBV7-7 | NA | ASSRTVTGELF
TRBJ2-1 | TRBV7-2 | NA | ASSLLAREQF
TRBJ2-3 | TRBV5-6 | NA | ASSVLDKG
TRBJ1-1 | TRBV12-3/TRBV12-4 | TRBD1 | ASTKTGGTEAF
TRBJ1-2 | TRBV20-1 | TRBD1 | SASLQGGDGYT
TRBJ2-1 | TRBV12-3/TRBV12-4 | TRBD1 | ASRRPGQRSYNEQF
TRBJ2-5 | TRBV28 | TRBD1 | ASSSYGQATQY